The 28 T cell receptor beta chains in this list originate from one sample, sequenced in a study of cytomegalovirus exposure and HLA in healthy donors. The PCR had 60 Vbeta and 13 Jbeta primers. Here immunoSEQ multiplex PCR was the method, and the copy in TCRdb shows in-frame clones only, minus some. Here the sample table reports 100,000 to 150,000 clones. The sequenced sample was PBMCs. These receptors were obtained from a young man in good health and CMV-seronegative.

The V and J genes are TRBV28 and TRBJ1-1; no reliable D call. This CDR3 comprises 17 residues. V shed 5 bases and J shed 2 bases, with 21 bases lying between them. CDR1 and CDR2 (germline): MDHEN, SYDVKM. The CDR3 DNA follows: TGTGCCAGCAGTCCGCGTCGGACTTCTTCGAGAAACACTGAAGCTTTCTTT. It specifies CASSPRRTSSRNTEAFF.

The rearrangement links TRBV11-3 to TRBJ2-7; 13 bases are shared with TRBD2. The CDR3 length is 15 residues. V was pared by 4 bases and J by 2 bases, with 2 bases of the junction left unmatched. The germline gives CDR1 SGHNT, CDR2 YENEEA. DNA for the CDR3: TGTGCCAGCAGCTGGACTAGCGGGAGTACCTACGAGCAGTACTTC. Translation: CASSWTSGSTYEQYF.

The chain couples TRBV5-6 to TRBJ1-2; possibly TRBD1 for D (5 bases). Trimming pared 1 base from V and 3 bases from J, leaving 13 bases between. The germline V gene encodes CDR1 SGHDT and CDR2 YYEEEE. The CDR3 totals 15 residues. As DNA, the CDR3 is TGTGCCAGCAGCTTGCCGGTCGCAGGGTACTATGGCTACACCTTC. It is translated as CASSLPVAGYYGYTF.

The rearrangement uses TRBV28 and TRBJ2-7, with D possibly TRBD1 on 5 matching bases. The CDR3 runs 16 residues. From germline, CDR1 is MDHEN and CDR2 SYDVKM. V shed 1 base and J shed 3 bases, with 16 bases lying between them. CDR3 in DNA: TGTGCCAGCAGTTTATCAGGGCGCCCGAACCTCTACGAGCAGTACTTC. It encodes CASSLSGRPNLYEQYF.

CDR3 coding DNA: TGTGCCAGTAGTCAGACAGGGCGCCCCTACGAGCAGTACTTC. Translating it yields CASSQTGRPYEQYF. This chain uses TRBV19 with TRBJ2-7; 7 bases match TRBD1. The V gene's germline CDR1 is LNHDA and CDR2 SQIVND (reference sequence). Germline trimming cut 5 bases from V and 2 bases from J; bases unmatched to any gene: 6. This CDR3 is built from 14 residues.

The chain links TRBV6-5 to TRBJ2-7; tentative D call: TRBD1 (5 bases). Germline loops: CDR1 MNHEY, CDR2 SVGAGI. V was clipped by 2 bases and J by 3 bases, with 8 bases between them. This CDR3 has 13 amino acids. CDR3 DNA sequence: TGTGCCAGCAGTTACAGACAGAGCTACGAGCAGTACTTC. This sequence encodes CASSYRQSYEQYF.

CDR3 DNA: TGTGCCAGCAGTGTGACAGGGGAGGAATTCGGGACTGAAGCTTTCTTT. Amino acid sequence: CASSVTGEEFGTEAFF. The chain joins TRBV2 to TRBJ1-1; 8 bases agree with TRBD1. Germline V gene lookup returns CDR1 SNHLY and CDR2 FYNNEI. CDR3 length: 16 amino acids. Germline trimming cut 4 bases from V and 5 bases from J; bases unmatched to any gene: 12.

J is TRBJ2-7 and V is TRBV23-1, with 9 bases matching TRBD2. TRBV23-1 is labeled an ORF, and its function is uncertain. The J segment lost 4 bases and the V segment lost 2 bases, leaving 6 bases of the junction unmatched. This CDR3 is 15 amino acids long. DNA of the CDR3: TGCGCCAGCAGTCAACTGCCTAGCGGGGAGTACGAGCAGTACTTC. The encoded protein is CASSQLPSGEYEQYF.

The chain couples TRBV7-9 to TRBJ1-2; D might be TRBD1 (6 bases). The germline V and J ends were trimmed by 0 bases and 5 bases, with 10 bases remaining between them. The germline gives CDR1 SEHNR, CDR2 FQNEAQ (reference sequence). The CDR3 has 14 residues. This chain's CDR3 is CASSLAVQGYGYTF. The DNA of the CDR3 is TGTGCCAGCAGCTTAGCCGTACAGGGTTATGGCTACACCTTC.

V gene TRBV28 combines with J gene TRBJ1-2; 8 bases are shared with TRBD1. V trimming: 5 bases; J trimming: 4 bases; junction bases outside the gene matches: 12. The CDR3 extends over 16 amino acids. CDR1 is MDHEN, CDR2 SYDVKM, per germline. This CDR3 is CASSTPPRTGPYGYTF. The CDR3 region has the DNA TGTGCCAGCAGTACTCCTCCCCGGACAGGGCCCTATGGCTACACCTTC.

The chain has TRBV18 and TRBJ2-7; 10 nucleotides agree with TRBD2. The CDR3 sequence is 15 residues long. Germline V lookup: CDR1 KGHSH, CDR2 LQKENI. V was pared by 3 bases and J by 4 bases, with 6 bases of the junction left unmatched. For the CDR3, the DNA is TGTGCCAGCTCACCGATAACGACTAGCGGGTACGAGCAGTACTTC. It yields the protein CASSPITTSGYEQYF.

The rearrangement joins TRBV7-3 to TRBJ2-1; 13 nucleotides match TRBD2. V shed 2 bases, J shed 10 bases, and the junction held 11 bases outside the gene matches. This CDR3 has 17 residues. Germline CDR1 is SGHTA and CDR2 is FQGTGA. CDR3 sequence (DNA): TGTGCCAGCAGCTTACCGCCAACTAGCGGGGGGGCTGGGGAGCAGTTCTTC. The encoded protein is CASSLPPTSGGAGEQFF.

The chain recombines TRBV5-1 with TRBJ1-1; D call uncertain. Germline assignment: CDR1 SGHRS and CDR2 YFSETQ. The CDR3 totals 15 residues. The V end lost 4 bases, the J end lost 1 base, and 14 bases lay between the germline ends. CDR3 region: CASSPGVVSNTEAFF. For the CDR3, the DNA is TGCGCCAGCAGCCCCGGGGTAGTCTCGAACACTGAAGCTTTCTTT.

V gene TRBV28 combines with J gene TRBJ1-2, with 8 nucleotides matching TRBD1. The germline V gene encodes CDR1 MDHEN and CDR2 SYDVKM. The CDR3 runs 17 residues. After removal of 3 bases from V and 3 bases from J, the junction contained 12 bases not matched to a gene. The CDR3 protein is CASSFEFGQGEDYGYTF. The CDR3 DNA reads TGTGCCAGCAGTTTTGAGTTCGGACAGGGAGAGGACTATGGCTACACCTTC.

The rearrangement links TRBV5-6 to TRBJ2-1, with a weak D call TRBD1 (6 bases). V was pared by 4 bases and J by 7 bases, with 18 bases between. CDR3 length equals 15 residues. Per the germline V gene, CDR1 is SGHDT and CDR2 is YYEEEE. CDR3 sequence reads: CASSRTWGRQNEQFF. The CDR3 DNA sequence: TGTGCCAGCAGCCGCACTTGGGGGCGGCAGAATGAGCAGTTCTTC.

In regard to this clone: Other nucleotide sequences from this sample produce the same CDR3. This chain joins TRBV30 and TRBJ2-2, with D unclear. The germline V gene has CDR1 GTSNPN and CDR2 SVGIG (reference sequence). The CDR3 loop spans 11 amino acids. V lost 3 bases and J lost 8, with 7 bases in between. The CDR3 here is CAWRRNGELFF. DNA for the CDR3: TGTGCCTGGAGGAGGAATGGGGAGCTGTTTTTT. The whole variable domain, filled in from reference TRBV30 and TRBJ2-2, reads SQTIHQWPATLVQPVGSPLSLECTVEGTSNPNLYWYRQAAGRGLQLLFYSVGIGQISSEVPQNLSASRPQDRQFILSSKKLLLSDSGFYLCAWRRNGELFFGEGSRLTVL.

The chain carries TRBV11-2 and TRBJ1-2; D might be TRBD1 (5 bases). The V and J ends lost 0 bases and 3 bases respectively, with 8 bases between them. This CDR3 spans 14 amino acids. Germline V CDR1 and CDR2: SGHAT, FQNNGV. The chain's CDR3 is CASSLDPRDYGYTF. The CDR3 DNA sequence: TGTGCCAGCAGCTTAGACCCCAGGGACTATGGCTACACCTTC.

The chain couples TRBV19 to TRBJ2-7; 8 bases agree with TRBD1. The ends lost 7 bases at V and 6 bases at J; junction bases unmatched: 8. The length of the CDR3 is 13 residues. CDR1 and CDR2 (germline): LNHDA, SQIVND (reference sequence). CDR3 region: CASTLRQGSEQYF. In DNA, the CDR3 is TGTGCCAGTACGTTAAGACAGGGGAGCGAGCAGTACTTC.

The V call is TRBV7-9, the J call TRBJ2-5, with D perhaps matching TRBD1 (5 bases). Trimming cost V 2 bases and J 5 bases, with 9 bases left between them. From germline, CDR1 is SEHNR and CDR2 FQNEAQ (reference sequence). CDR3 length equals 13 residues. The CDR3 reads CASSLQGRETQYF. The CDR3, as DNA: TGTGCCAGCAGCTTACAGGGTCGTGAGACCCAGTACTTC.

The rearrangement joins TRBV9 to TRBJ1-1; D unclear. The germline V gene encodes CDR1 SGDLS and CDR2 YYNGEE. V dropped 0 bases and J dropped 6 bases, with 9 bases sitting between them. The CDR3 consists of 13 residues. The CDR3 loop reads CASSVVGSAEAFF. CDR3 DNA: TGTGCCAGCAGCGTAGTGGGGAGCGCTGAAGCTTTCTTT.

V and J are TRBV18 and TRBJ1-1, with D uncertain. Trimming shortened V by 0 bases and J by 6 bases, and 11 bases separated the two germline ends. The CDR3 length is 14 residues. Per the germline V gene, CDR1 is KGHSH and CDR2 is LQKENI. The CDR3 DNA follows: TGTGCCAGCTCACCACCGCCCCCGAGGGCTGAAGCTTTCTTT. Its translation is CASSPPPPRAEAFF.

The CDR3 here is CASSFERAGHSYNEQFF. In DNA form, the CDR3 reads TGTGCCAGCAGCTTCGAGAGGGCGGGGCATTCGTACAATGAGCAGTTCTTC. This rearrangement joins TRBV7-2 to TRBJ2-1, with a tentative D call TRBD2 (6 bases). CDR3 length equals 17 residues. The V gene lost 3 bases and the J gene lost 4 bases, with 19 bases spanning the gap. Germline-derived CDR1 and CDR2 are SGHTA and FQGNSA.

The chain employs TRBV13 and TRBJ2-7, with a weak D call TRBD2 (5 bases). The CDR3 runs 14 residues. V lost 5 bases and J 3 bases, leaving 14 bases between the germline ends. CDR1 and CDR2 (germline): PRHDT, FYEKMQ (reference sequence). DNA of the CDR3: TGTGCCAGCAGCCCTCGGAGAGGACTCTACGAGCAGTACTTC. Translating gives CASSPRRGLYEQYF.

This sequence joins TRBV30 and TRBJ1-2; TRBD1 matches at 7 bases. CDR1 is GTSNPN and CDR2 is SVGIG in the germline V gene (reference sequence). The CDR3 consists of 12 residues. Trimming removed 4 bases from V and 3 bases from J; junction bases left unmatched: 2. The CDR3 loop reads CAWIGQDYGYTF. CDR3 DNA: TGTGCCTGGATCGGACAGGACTATGGCTACACCTTC.

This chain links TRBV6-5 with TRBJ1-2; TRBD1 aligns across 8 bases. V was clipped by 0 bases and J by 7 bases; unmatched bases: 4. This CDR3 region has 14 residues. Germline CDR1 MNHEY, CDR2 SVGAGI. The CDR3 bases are TGTGCCAGCAGTTACTCCCAGGGGGCGGGTGGCTACACCTTC. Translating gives CASSYSQGAGGYTF.

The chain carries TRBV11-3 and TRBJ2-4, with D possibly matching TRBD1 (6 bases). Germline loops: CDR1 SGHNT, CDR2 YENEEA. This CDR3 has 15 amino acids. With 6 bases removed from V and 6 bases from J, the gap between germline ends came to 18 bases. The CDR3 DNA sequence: TGTGCCAGCAGTCTGCGGACAGTCTCCCCAAACATTCAGTACTTC. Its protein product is CASSLRTVSPNIQYF. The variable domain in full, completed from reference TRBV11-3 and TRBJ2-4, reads EAGVVQSPRYKIIEKKQPVAFWCNPISGHNTLYWYLQNLGQGPELLIRYENEEAVDDSQLPKDRFSAERLKGVDSTLKIQPAELGDSAVYLCASSLRTVSPNIQYFGAGTRLSVL.

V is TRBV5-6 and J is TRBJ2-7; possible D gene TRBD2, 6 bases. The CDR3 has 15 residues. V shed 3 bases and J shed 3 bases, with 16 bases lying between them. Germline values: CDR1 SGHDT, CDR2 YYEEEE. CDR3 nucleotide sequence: TGTGCCAGCAGCTCGGCGGGGCAAATAGACTACGAGCAGTACTTC. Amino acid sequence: CASSSAGQIDYEQYF.

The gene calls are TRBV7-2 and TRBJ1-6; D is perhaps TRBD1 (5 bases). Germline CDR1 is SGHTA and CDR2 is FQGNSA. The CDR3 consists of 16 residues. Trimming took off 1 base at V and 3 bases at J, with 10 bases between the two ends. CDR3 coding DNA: TGTGCCAGCAGCTTAGAGTGGGGCAGCTATAATTCACCCCTCCACTTT. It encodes CASSLEWGSYNSPLHF.